This entry concerns a single TCR beta chain. The sample originates from a study of control samples from healthy donors and cancer patients. TCRdb keeps only in-frame clones here, not all; method: immunoSEQ multiplex PCR. The sample lists tens of thousands of clones, 91% occurring once. V trimming: 7 bases; J trimming: 6 bases; junction bases outside the gene matches: 9. CDR3 length equals 14 residues. The germline CDR1 and CDR2 sequences are LNHDA and SQIVND (reference sequence). The J gene is TRBJ1-5, the V gene TRBV19; 7 positions agree with TRBD1. Material for sequencing was PBMCs. The receptor's source is a man between 45 and 60 years old with lung cancer. DNA of the CDR3: TGTGCCAGTACCGTGGACAGGTCGGGTCAGCCCCAGCATTTT. Its protein product is CASTVDRSGQPQHF.